A selection of T cell receptor beta chains follows, all from one sample in a study of T cells in Graves' hyperthyroidism and ophthalmopathy. TCRdb independently ran MiXCR on the multiplex PCR reads; one entry per CDR3 protein. The sample has under 350,000 distinct CDR3 sequences, around a sixth seen once; the top ten hold about 49%. The sequenced sample was blood. Receptor source: a woman aged 45-59 years with Graves' hyperthyroidism. CDR3s include the opening cysteine and the closing phenylalanine or tryptophan. A D gene is named only where the DNA matches it firmly. Clone size is stated in some rows and not others, as once, few, many or a class when expanded.

j_call,clone_size,d_call,v_call,cdr3_nt,cdr3_aa
TRBJ1-2,many,.,TRBV7-9,TGTGCCAGCAGCTCCAAGACCGGTTTCTATGGCTACACCTTC,CASSSKTGFYGYTF
TRBJ2-3,many,.,TRBV7-8,TGTGCCAGCAGTCGCCGGTCAGATACGCAGTATTTT,CASSRRSDTQYF
TRBJ1-3,few,.,TRBV6-1,TGTGCCAGCAGTTCCGACCCGACAGGAACCTCTGGAAACACCATATATTTT,CASSSDPTGTSGNTIYF
TRBJ1-5,many,.,TRBV10-3,TGTGCCATCAGTGAGTATGGTACCAGCAATCAGCCCCAGCATTTT,CAISEYGTSNQPQHF
TRBJ2-3,.,TRBD2,TRBV10-3,TGTGCCATCAGTGTGCGGGAGGGCACAGATACGCAGTATTTT,CAISVREGTDTQYF
TRBJ2-2,.,.,TRBV20-1,TGCAGTGCTAGAGATCGTGACAACTGGGACACCGGGGAGCTGTTTTTT,CSARDRDNWDTGELFF
TRBJ2-5,many,TRBD2,TRBV5-1,TGCGCCAGCAGCTTGGAGAGACTAGCAGGCGAGTACTTC,CASSLERLAGEYF
TRBJ2-1,many,TRBD1,TRBV5-6,TGTGCCAGCAGTTTTGGACAGGGCGGGAATGAGCAGTTCTTC,CASSFGQGGNEQFF
TRBJ2-2,.,.,TRBV5-1,TGCGCCAGCAGCGGAGGCAGGGAGAGCGGGGAGCTGTTTTTT,CASSGGRESGELFF
TRBJ2-4,few,.,TRBV9,TGTGCCAGCAGCGTAGCTCCAGACGTGAACATTCAGTACTTC,CASSVAPDVNIQYF
TRBJ1-2,.,.,TRBV6-2/TRBV6-3,TGTGCCAGCAGTGGGTCCGGGGTCTATGGCTACACCTTC,CASSGSGVYGYTF
TRBJ2-7,few,.,TRBV6-1,TGTGCCAGCGGCGGGGTTCTCGAGCAGTACTTC,CASGGVLEQYF
TRBJ1-6,.,.,TRBV19,TGTGCCAGTAGTATGACGGTTTATAATTCACCCCTCCACTTT,CASSMTVYNSPLHF
TRBJ2-7,many,.,TRBV28,TGTGCCAGCAGTTTATGGGGCCGAGTCAGCTCCTACGAGCAGTACTTC,CASSLWGRVSSYEQYF
TRBJ1-1,many,.,TRBV2,TGTGCCAGCAGTGAAGACAGCCGGCGGGGCACTGAAGCTTTCTTT,CASSEDSRRGTEAFF
TRBJ2-3,many,TRBD2,TRBV20-1,TGCAGTGCCGGGGGGGGGGCAGATACGCAGTATTTT,CSAGGGADTQYF
TRBJ1-4,many,.,TRBV6-1,TGTGCCAGCAGCTCCCGGGACTTTAATGAAAAACTGTTTTTT,CASSSRDFNEKLFF
TRBJ1-4,few,TRBD1,TRBV7-6,TGTGCCAGCAGCTCAACGACAGGGGTAGTAAAACTGTTTTTT,CASSSTTGVVKLFF
TRBJ1-1,many,TRBD1,TRBV12-3/TRBV12-4,TGTGCCAGCAGTTCCGGACAGGGTTCGAACACTGAAGCTTTCTTT,CASSSGQGSNTEAFF
TRBJ1-1,many,.,TRBV3-1,TGTGCCAGCAGCCAAGGAAGGGGCTGGAACACTGAAGCTTTCTTT,CASSQGRGWNTEAFF
TRBJ2-7,many,.,TRBV3-1,TGTGCCAGCAGCCAAGCTGGGAACTCCTACGAGCAGTACTTC,CASSQAGNSYEQYF
TRBJ2-3,many,TRBD2,TRBV7-9,TGTGCCAGCAGCCCGCCGGGACTAGCGGGAGATACGCAGTATTTT,CASSPPGLAGDTQYF
TRBJ2-5,.,.,TRBV18,TGTGCCAGCTCACCACGGGACGGAGCTGGGGAGACCCAGTACTTC,CASSPRDGAGETQYF
TRBJ2-3,.,.,TRBV30,TGTGCCTGGGGGGGCACAGATACGCAGTATTTT,CAWGGTDTQYF
TRBJ2-4,many,.,TRBV2,TGTGCCAGCAGTGAAGACGTTTGGGTGGCCAAAAACATTCAGTACTTC,CASSEDVWVAKNIQYF
TRBJ1-4,.,TRBD1,TRBV12-3/TRBV12-4,TGTGCCAGCAGTCGGCCGGGACAGATGGACGAAAAACTGTTTTTT,CASSRPGQMDEKLFF
TRBJ1-5,.,.,TRBV2,TGTGCCAGCAGTCAGGAGGGTATGAGCAATCAGCCCCAGCATTTT,CASSQEGMSNQPQHF
TRBJ2-2,.,TRBD2,TRBV7-9,TGTGCCAGCAGCCGACTAGCGGGAGACACCGGGGAGCTGTTTTTT,CASSRLAGDTGELFF
TRBJ2-3,many,.,TRBV4-1,TGCGCCAGCAGCCAAGAGCCGGGAACTGTTAGGGATACGCAGTATTTT,CASSQEPGTVRDTQYF
TRBJ2-5,many,.,TRBV12-3/TRBV12-4,TGTGCCAGCGCGCGGGGAGTAGAGACCCAGTACTTC,CASARGVETQYF
TRBJ2-2,.,.,TRBV7-8,TGTGCCAGCAGCCCGTCGTCGGAGCTGTTTTTT,CASSPSSELFF
TRBJ1-4,.,.,TRBV14,TGTGCCAGCAGCCATCCAGGATATGAAAAACTGTTTTTT,CASSHPGYEKLFF
TRBJ2-1,few,.,TRBV2,TGTGCCAGCAGCGACGGCTACAATGAGCAGTTCTTC,CASSDGYNEQFF
TRBJ2-3,many,TRBD1,TRBV7-9,TGTGCCAGCAGCCAGACCCCGGGACAGGTGCTTACCCTGAGGGGTGGCACAGATACGCAGTATTTT,CASSQTPGQVLTLRGGTDTQYF
TRBJ1-1,many,.,TRBV18,TGTGCCAGCTCTCAAAACGACGGGCACACTGAAGCTTTCTTT,CASSQNDGHTEAFF
TRBJ2-3,many,.,TRBV12-3/TRBV12-4,TGTGCCAGCACCAAGGGTGGAATCGGCACAGATACGCAGTATTTT,CASTKGGIGTDTQYF
TRBJ2-5,many,TRBD2,TRBV20-1,TGCAGTGCTAGGGGTTTAGTCCAGCGGGGTCAAGAGACCCAGTACTTC,CSARGLVQRGQETQYF
TRBJ2-7,.,TRBD2,TRBV4-1,TGCGCCAGCAGCCAAGATAGTAGCGGGAGTATGTACGAGCAGTACTTC,CASSQDSSGSMYEQYF
TRBJ1-2,.,.,TRBV5-5,TGTGCCAGCAGCGGCGACCAGGGCGGCTATGGCTACACCTTC,CASSGDQGGYGYTF